This T cell receptor (beta chain) is drawn from a study of T cell repertoires in cytomegalovirus infection. Study in general: Public signatures in TCR beta pointed to CMV infection and matching HLA type.

Trimming took off 0 bases at V and 7 bases at J, with 15 bases between the two ends. CDR3 length: 15 amino acids. Germline CDR1 and CDR2: SGHVS and FQNEAQ. This clonotype occurred a few times. TCRdb processed the reads anew with MiXCR; each CDR3 protein has one entry. The sample lists approximately 630,000 distinct CDR3 sequences; around 24% were seen once. The chain combines TRBV7-8 with TRBJ1-2; no definite D call. The clonotype originates from a human donor in good health (CMV status not recorded). Some clones in this sample may be carry-over from other donors' samples. Material for sequencing was CD8+ T cells from PBMCs. CDR3 nucleotides: TGTGCCAGCAGCTTAGCCGTTAACCCCGCGGGTGGCTACACCTTC. Translation gives CASSLAVNPAGGYTF.